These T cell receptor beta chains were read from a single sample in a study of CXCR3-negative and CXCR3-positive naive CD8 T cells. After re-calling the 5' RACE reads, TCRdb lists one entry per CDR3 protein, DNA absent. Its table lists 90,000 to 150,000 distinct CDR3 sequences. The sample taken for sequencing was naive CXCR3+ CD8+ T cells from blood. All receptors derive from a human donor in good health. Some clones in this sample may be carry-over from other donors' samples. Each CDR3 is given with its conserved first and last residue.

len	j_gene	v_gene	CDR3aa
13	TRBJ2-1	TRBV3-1	CASEPDYDNEQFF
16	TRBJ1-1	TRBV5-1	CASNPLYETPNTEAFF
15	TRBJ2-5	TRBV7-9	CASSFSAGFGETQYF
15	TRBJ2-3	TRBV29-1	CSVDPTSLSTDTQYF
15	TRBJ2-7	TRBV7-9	CASSLEGSLLGEQYF
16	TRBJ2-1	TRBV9	CASSPSLQGVGNEQFF
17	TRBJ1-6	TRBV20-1	CSASPRDRESYNSPLHF
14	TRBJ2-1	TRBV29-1	CSVEDRSPYNEQFF
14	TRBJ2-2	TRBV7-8	CASSLLSGHGELFF
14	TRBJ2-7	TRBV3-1	CASSPMGTGRGQYF
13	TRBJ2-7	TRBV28	CASSLGGNYEQYF
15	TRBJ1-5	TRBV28	CASSQGAGLNQPQHF
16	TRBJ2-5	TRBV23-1	CASSPELTGNQETQYF
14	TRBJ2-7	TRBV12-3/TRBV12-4	CASSFEGPSYEQYF
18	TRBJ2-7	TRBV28	CASHPTSGNAETSYEQYF
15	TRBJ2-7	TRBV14	CASSQESRTSYEQYF
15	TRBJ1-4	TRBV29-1	CSPGPWDRGRVTPFF
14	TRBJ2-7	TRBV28	CASRGVGGLAEQYF